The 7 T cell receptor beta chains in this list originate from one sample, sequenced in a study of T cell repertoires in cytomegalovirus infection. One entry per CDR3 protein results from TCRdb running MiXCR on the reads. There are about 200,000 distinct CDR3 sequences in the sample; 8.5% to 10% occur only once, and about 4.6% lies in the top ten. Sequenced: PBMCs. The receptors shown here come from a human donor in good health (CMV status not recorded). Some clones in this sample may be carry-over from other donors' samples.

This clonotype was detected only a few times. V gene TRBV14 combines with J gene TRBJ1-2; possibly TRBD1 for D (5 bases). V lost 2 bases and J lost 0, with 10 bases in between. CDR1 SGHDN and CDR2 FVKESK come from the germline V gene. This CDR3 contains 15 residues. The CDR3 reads CASSQRDASNYGYTF. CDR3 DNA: TGTGCCAGCAGCCAACGGGACGCATCTAACTATGGCTACACCTTC.

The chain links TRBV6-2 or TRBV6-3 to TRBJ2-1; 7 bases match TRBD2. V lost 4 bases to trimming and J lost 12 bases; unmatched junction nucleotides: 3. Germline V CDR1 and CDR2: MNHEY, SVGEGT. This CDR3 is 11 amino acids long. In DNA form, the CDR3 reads TGTGCCAGCAGTTCAACTAGCGTGCAGTTCTTC. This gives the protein CASSSTSVQFF.

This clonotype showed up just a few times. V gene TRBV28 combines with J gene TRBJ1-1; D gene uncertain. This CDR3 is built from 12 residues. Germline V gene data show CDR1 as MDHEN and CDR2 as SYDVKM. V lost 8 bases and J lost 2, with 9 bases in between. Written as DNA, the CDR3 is TGTGCCAGCGACCGGGATAACACTGAAGCTTTCTTT. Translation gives CASDRDNTEAFF.

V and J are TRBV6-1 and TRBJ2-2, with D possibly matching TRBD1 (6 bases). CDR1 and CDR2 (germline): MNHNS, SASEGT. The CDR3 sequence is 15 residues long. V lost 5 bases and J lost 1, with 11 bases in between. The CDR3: CASSPRTVNTGELFF. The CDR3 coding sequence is TGTGCCAGCAGTCCCAGGACAGTGAACACCGGGGAGCTGTTTTTT.

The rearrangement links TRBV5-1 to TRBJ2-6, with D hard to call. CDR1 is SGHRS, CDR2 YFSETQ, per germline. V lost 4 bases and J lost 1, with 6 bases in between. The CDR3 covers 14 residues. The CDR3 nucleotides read TGCGCCAGCAGCCAATCGTCTGGGGCCAACGTCCTGACTTTC. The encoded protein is CASSQSSGANVLTF.

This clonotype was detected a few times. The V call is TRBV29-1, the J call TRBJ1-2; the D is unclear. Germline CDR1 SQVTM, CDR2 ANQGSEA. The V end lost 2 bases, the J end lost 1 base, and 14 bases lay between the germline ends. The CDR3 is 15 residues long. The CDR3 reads CSVEPRRGDNYGYTF. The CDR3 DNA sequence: TGCAGCGTTGAACCCCGGCGAGGAGATAACTATGGCTACACCTTC.

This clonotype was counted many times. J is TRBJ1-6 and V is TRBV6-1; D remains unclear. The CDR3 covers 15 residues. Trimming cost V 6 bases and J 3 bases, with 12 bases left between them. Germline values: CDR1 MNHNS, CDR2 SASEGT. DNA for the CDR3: TGTGCCAGCAGCTTTGACCGACTCTATAATTCACCCCTCCACTTT. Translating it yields CASSFDRLYNSPLHF.